Listed below are T cell receptor beta chains from one sample, sequenced in a study of cytomegalovirus exposure and HLA in healthy donors. Some clones are missing from TCRdb's copy, which holds only in-frame ones; the method was immunoSEQ multiplex PCR. Seen here are roughly 280,000 clones, 80% to 90% observed once, and the top ten hold 1%. Sequenced: PBMCs. The receptors were gathered from a woman between 18 and 29 years old in good health and CMV-seronegative. Each CDR3 is given with its conserved first and last residue. A D gene is named only where the DNA matches it firmly. Some rows have no size entry. The others give once, few or many, or a class for an expanded clone.

J: TRBJ1-1; D: NA; size: NA; V: TRBV18; DNA: TGTGCCAGCTCACCACAGAACAGTAAGGACACTGAAGCTTTCTTT; CDR3: CASSPQNSKDTEAFF
J: TRBJ1-2; D: TRBD1; size: NA; V: TRBV5-1; DNA: TGCGCCAGCAGCTTGGGGGCCCCGGGACAGGGGGCTAACTATGGCTACACCTTC; CDR3: CASSLGAPGQGANYGYTF
J: TRBJ2-6; D: NA; size: NA; V: TRBV5-1; DNA: TGCGCCAGCAGCTCCAGGGGCTCTGGGGCCAACGTCCTGACTTTC; CDR3: CASSSRGSGANVLTF
J: TRBJ1-1; D: TRBD1; size: NA; V: TRBV11-3; DNA: TGTGCCAGCAGCTCGGACAGGGGGAACACTGAAGCTTTCTTT; CDR3: CASSSDRGNTEAFF
J: TRBJ1-1; D: NA; size: NA; V: TRBV7-6; DNA: TGTGCCAGCAGCCCAGGACAGTCTGAAGCTTTCTTT; CDR3: CASSPGQSEAFF
J: TRBJ1-1; D: TRBD1; size: NA; V: TRBV11-2; DNA: TGTGCCAGCAGCCCAAGGACAGGGTTGAACACTGAAGCTTTCTTT; CDR3: CASSPRTGLNTEAFF
J: TRBJ1-2; D: NA; size: NA; V: TRBV4-2; DNA: TGTGCCAGCAGAACGTCTATCTTAACTAACTATGGCTACACCTTC; CDR3: CASRTSILTNYGYTF
J: TRBJ2-7; D: TRBD1; size: NA; V: TRBV19; DNA: TGTGCCAGTAGTATTCGACGACAGGGTCTTTTTACGATCTACGAGCAGTACTTC; CDR3: CASSIRRQGLFTIYEQYF
J: TRBJ1-3; D: NA; size: NA; V: TRBV7-9; DNA: TGTGCCAGCAGTCCTACAGCACTCTCTGGAAACACCATATATTTT; CDR3: CASSPTALSGNTIYF
J: TRBJ1-2; D: NA; size: many; V: TRBV6-5; DNA: TGTGCCAGCAGTTACTCGAGGGGGAACTATGGCTACACCTTC; CDR3: CASSYSRGNYGYTF
J: TRBJ2-7; D: TRBD1; size: NA; V: TRBV28; DNA: TGTGCCAGCAGTGTCGACAGGGGATACTCCTACGAGCAGTACTTC; CDR3: CASSVDRGYSYEQYF
J: TRBJ1-1; D: NA; size: few; V: TRBV19; DNA: TGTGCCAGTAGTTCGGACAGATACATGAACACTGAAGCTTTCTTT; CDR3: CASSSDRYMNTEAFF
J: TRBJ2-7; D: NA; size: once; V: TRBV4-1; DNA: TGCGCCAGCAGCCGCTTGGGCCTCAATCTTGACGAGCAGTACTTC; CDR3: CASSRLGLNLDEQYF
J: TRBJ1-2; D: NA; size: NA; V: TRBV5-5; DNA: TGTGCCAGCCAGCCGGGGAGGGATTTTGGCTACACCTTC; CDR3: CASQPGRDFGYTF
J: TRBJ2-1; D: NA; size: NA; V: TRBV1; DNA: TGCACGGCGGACAGGCGACTAGCGGGGGGGCCAGGTGAGCAGTTCTTC; CDR3: CTADRRLAGGPGEQFF
J: TRBJ2-7; D: NA; size: NA; V: TRBV28; DNA: TGTGCCAGCAGTGTACCCACGGGACAGTACTTC; CDR3: CASSVPTGQYF
J: TRBJ2-3; D: NA; size: NA; V: TRBV6-5; DNA: TGTGCCAGCAGTTACCTTGCGGGGCTCACAGATACGCAGTATTTT; CDR3: CASSYLAGLTDTQYF
J: TRBJ2-2; D: NA; size: NA; V: TRBV6-5; DNA: TGTGCCAGCAGTTACTCTGGAGAAAACACCGGGGAGCTGTTTTTT; CDR3: CASSYSGENTGELFF
J: TRBJ1-2; D: NA; size: NA; V: TRBV5-1; DNA: TGCGCCAGCAGCCCGGGGTCGACAGGAGTCACCTATGGCTACACCTTC; CDR3: CASSPGSTGVTYGYTF
J: TRBJ1-1; D: NA; size: NA; V: TRBV7-9; DNA: TGTGCCAGCAGCTTGGGGGGAGGTAACACTGAAGCTTTCTTT; CDR3: CASSLGGGNTEAFF
J: TRBJ2-7; D: TRBD1; size: once; V: TRBV14; DNA: TGTGCCAGCAGCCAAGAAGAACAGGGGGCACCCTACGAGCAGTACTTC; CDR3: CASSQEEQGAPYEQYF
J: TRBJ2-3; D: NA; size: NA; V: TRBV6-6; DNA: TGTGCCAGCTTCCCAGTCTCCGCTAGCACAGATACGCAGTATTTT; CDR3: CASFPVSASTDTQYF
J: TRBJ1-2; D: NA; size: few; V: TRBV10-1; DNA: TGCGCCAGCAGTGCCACCCCGGCAGGGGACTATGGCTACACCTTC; CDR3: CASSATPAGDYGYTF
J: TRBJ1-1; D: TRBD1; size: once; V: TRBV6-1; DNA: TGTGCCAGCAGTGAGCCGGGACAGGGGAGGGATGAAGCTTTCTTT; CDR3: CASSEPGQGRDEAFF